The T cell receptor (beta chain) under discussion was sequenced for a study of spatial heterogeneity in lung cancer. In germline, CDR1 is KGHDR, CDR2 SFDVKD. This CDR3 region has 16 residues. Trimming left V 7 bases short and J 9 bases short, with 25 bases between. As for time point: sample taken at primary tumor resection. Sequencing of whole RNA from tumor, nontumor lung or frozen PBMC involved no sorting. Unique molecular identifiers, one per molecule, were present on every TCR cDNA molecule. MiXCR was run by TCRdb on the 5' RACE reads, yielding one entry per CDR3 protein. This table holds about 2,200 distinct CDR3 sequences, roughly 17% found once. Study outcomes and limitations: TCRs found ubiquitously expanded in tumor appeared in blood more at resection than at follow-up.

A few counts support this clonotype. Its matching antigen is unknown. The sequences come from PBMCs, collected at surgery. The source of this sequence is a male donor with early-stage non-small cell lung cancer. The rearrangement joins TRBV24-1 to TRBJ2-3; a possible D gene is TRBD2 (6 bases). The CDR3 DNA reads as TGTGCCACCAGCAAAAGCGCCGGGAGCTCTCCTTCAACGCAGTATTTT. Protein sequence: CATSKSAGSSPSTQYF.